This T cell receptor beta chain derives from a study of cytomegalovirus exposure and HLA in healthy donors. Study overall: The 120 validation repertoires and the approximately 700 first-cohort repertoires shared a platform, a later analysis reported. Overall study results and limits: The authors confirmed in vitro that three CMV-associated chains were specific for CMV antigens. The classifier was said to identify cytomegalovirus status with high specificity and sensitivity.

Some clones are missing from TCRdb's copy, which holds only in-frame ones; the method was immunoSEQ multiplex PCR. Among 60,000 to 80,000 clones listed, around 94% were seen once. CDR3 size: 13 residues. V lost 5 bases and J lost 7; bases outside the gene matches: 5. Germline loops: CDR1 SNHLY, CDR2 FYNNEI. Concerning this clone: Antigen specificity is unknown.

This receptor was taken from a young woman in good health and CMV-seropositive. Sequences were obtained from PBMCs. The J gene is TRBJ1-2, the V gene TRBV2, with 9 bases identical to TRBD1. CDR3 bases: TGTGCCAGCAGTTACACAGGGGGCGTTGGCTACACCTTC. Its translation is CASSYTGGVGYTF.